The next 8 T cell receptor beta chains were all read from a single sample in a study of T cell responses to AZD1222 COVID-19 vaccine. Clones were sequenced by immunoSEQ multiplex PCR, and TCRdb holds only the in-frame ones, with some missing. The sample carries 150,000 or so clones, roughly nine tenths recorded once. The sequences come from peripheral blood, collected on day 0 of AZD1222 vaccination. The receptors here all came from an adult in good health.

The V gene is TRBV28, the J gene TRBJ2-7; the D gene is possibly TRBD1 (5 bases). Germline V gives CDR1 MDHEN, CDR2 SYDVKM. The V end lost 7 bases, the J end lost 5 bases, and 21 bases lay between the germline ends. The CDR3 covers 15 residues. This chain's CDR3 is CASTPFRAHGDEQYF. The CDR3 region has the DNA TGTGCCAGCACCCCTTTCAGGGCCCATGGGGACGAGCAGTACTTC.

The V call is TRBV12-3 or TRBV12-4, the J call TRBJ2-3; D gene unclear. The CDR3 sequence is 13 residues long. V lost 8 bases and J lost 0, with 9 bases in between. CDR3: CASDGPSTDTQYF. The CDR3 DNA follows: TGTGCCAGCGACGGACCCAGCACAGATACGCAGTATTTT.

The chain couples TRBV7-8 to TRBJ2-2; perhaps TRBD2 as D (6 bases). The CDR3 contains 13 residues. Germline CDR1 SGHVS, CDR2 FQNEAQ. Trimming removed 4 bases from V and 4 bases from J, with 7 bases in between. Here the CDR3 DNA reads TGTGCCAGCAGCTCGGGGGTCACCGGGGAGCTGTTTTTT. This gives the protein CASSSGVTGELFF.

Only one count was recorded for this clone. This chain joins TRBV5-1 and TRBJ2-7; 8 positions match TRBD1. The V gene end was trimmed by 2 bases and the J gene end by 4 bases; junction bases not matched to a gene: 8. CDR3 size: 15 residues. Germline CDR1 and CDR2: SGHRS and YFSETQ. The CDR3 DNA sequence: TGCGCCAGCAGCTTCGCAGGGGGCGCAAATTACGAGCAGTACTTC. Its protein product is CASSFAGGANYEQYF.

The chain carries TRBV7-8 and TRBJ1-1; no clear D. V was shortened by 5 bases and J by 2 bases, with 9 bases between the two germline ends. Per germline, CDR1 SGHVS and CDR2 FQNEAQ. The CDR3 extends over 13 amino acids. DNA for the CDR3: TGTGCCAGCAGCCTTTATGGCAACACTGAAGCTTTCTTT. It encodes CASSLYGNTEAFF.

The V call is TRBV18, the J call TRBJ2-7; TRBD2 agrees at 11 bases. CDR1 and CDR2 (germline): KGHSH, LQKENI. The CDR3 consists of 17 residues. Losses at the gene ends were 3 bases for V and 4 bases for J; bases not matched to a gene: 11. CDR3 nucleotide sequence: TGTGCCAGCTCACCTGGAGTAGCGGGAGGGCTTGGGTACGAGCAGTACTTC. It codes for CASSPGVAGGLGYEQYF.

The chain employs TRBV7-8 and TRBJ2-7; D is unclear. Germline V gene data show CDR1 as SGHVS and CDR2 as FQNEAQ. This CDR3 comprises 12 residues. Trimming removed 5 bases at V and 6 bases at J, with 11 bases between. The CDR3 coding sequence is TGTGCCAGCAGCCCGTCCTGGTCCGAGCAGTACTTC. Translating gives CASSPSWSEQYF.

The rearrangement uses TRBV6-5 and TRBJ2-1; TRBD1 matches at 12 bases. The V and J ends lost 7 bases and 7 bases, in that order; junction bases with no gene match: 8. Germline CDR1 MNHEY, CDR2 SVGAGI. There are 15 residues in the CDR3. The CDR3 spells CASTFGTGGANEQFF. CDR3 in DNA: TGTGCCAGCACCTTCGGGACAGGGGGCGCGAATGAGCAGTTCTTC.